This TCR beta chain came from a study of regulatory T cells in long-lasting Graves disease. The time point here: newly diagnosed GD, antithyroid drugs for less than 3 months. From RNA extracted from PBMCs, the TCR library was made. The TCR beta library used iRepertoire HTBI primers with Arm-PCR amplification of CDR3. MiXCR, run by TCRdb on the multiplex PCR reads, gives a single entry per CDR3 protein. The table has under 250,000 distinct CDR3 sequences, 20% seen once. Losses at the gene ends were 1 base for V and 4 bases for J; bases not matched to a gene: 7. The CDR3 extends over 16 amino acids. CDR1 and CDR2 from the germline V gene are LGHDT and YNNKEL (reference sequence).

J is TRBJ2-1 and V is TRBV3-1; 7 bases line up with TRBD2. This TCR came from a female donor with Graves disease. The sequencing here drew on peripheral blood mononuclear cells (PBMCs), taken at new diagnosis, from a patient treated with antithyroid drugs. CDR3 loop: CASSQVLGTTYNEQFF. The CDR3 DNA is TGTGCCAGCAGCCAAGTTTTGGGGACTACTTACAATGAGCAGTTCTTC.